This is a list of T cell receptor beta chains from one sample in a study of PD-1 blockade in classical Hodgkin lymphoma. Measured with immunoSEQ multiplex PCR; TCRdb has only the in-frame clones, and not every one. Here the sample spans approximately 6,700 clones, approximately 84% being singletons. This specimen was peripheral blood mononuclear cells (PBMCs), taken at baseline. The receptors originated from a human donor with classical Hodgkin lymphoma. CDR3s include the opening cysteine and the closing phenylalanine or tryptophan. D genes are given only for firm matches.

CDR3 length,D gene,V gene,J gene,CDR3 protein,CDR3 DNA
15,TRBD1,TRBV5-6,TRBJ2-7,CASSFVTGVRYEQYF,TGTGCCAGCAGCTTTGTGACAGGGGTTAGGTACGAGCAGTACTTC
14,-,TRBV6-1,TRBJ1-1,CASSEELMNTEAFF,TGTGCCAGCAGTGAAGAGCTCATGAACACTGAAGCTTTCTTT
15,TRBD2,TRBV2,TRBJ2-7,CATALRGLAAYEQYF,TGTGCCACCGCGTTGCGGGGACTAGCGGCCTACGAGCAGTACTTC
13,-,TRBV7-2,TRBJ2-7,CASSLDQRYEQYF,TGTGCCAGCAGCTTAGATCAGCGGTACGAGCAGTACTTC
17,TRBD2,TRBV30,TRBJ2-1,CAWSFSRTSGYYNEQFF,TGTGCCTGGAGTTTCTCCCGGACTAGCGGATACTACAATGAGCAGTTCTTC
15,-,TRBV5-1,TRBJ2-2,CASSRSGQNTGELFF,TGCGCCAGCAGTCGCTCGGGACAGAACACCGGGGAGCTGTTTTTT
15,-,TRBV9,TRBJ2-7,CASSVVAEGAYEQYF,TGTGCCAGCAGCGTAGTGGCGGAGGGGGCCTACGAGCAGTACTTC
15,-,TRBV28,TRBJ2-7,CASSLGPGGWAEQYF,TGTGCCAGCAGTTTAGGGCCAGGGGGGTGGGCCGAGCAGTACTTC
12,-,TRBV25-1,TRBJ1-1,CASSGGSTEAFF,TGTGCCAGCAGTGGGGGGAGCACTGAAGCTTTCTTT
15,-,TRBV2,TRBJ2-7,CASTRLVTSGYEQYF,TGTGCCAGCACGCGTCTAGTGACCTCTGGCTACGAGCAGTACTTC
14,TRBD2,TRBV5-4,TRBJ2-7,CASSLGLALNEQYF,TGTGCCAGCAGCTTGGGACTAGCGCTCAACGAGCAGTACTTC
14,-,TRBV2,TRBJ1-6,CASSELGSNSPLHF,TGTGCCAGCAGTGAATTGGGCAGCAATTCGCCCCTCCACTTT
14,TRBD2,TRBV19,TRBJ2-1,CASSKAGTGNEQFF,TGTGCCAGTAGCAAAGCGGGAACCGGCAATGAGCAGTTCTTC
15,-,TRBV19,TRBJ2-1,CASSMGGLSYNEQFF,TGTGCCAGTAGTATGGGGGGACTCTCCTACAATGAGCAGTTCTTC
18,TRBD1,TRBV4-1,TRBJ2-7,CASSQDSPGTGTAYEQYF,TGCGCCAGCAGCCAAGATTCTCCCGGGACAGGGACCGCCTACGAGCAGTACTTC
15,TRBD2,TRBV19,TRBJ2-1,CASRKTSGSYNEQFF,TGTGCCAGTAGGAAGACTAGCGGGTCCTACAATGAGCAGTTCTTC
16,TRBD1,TRBV29-1,TRBJ1-2,CSVDAVWDRGYYGYTF,TGCAGCGTTGATGCCGTCTGGGACAGGGGGTACTATGGCTACACCTTC
14,-,TRBV2,TRBJ2-7,CASRARDGLYEQYF,TGTGCCAGCAGGGCGCGGGACGGACTCTACGAGCAGTACTTC
12,TRBD1,TRBV2,TRBJ2-3,CASGQGADTQYF,TGTGCCAGCGGACAGGGGGCAGATACGCAGTATTTT
14,TRBD1,TRBV6-1,TRBJ1-2,CASRETGVSYGYTF,TGTGCCAGCAGGGAGACAGGGGTCAGCTATGGCTACACCTTC
11,-,TRBV28,TRBJ2-1,CASSLRNEQFF,TGTGCCAGCAGTTTAAGAAATGAGCAGTTCTTC
12,-,TRBV5-1,TRBJ2-1,CASSLDEGEQFF,TGCGCCAGCAGCTTGGATGAGGGTGAGCAGTTCTTC